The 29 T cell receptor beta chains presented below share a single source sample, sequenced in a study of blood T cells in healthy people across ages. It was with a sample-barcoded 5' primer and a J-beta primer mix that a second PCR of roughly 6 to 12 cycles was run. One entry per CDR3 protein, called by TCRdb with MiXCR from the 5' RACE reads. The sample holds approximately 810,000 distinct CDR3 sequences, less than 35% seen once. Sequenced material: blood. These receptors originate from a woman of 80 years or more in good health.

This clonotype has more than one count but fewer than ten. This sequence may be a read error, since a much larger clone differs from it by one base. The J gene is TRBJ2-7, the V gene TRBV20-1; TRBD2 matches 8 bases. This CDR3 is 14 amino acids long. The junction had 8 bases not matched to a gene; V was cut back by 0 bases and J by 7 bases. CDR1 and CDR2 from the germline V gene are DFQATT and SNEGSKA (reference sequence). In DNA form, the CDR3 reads TGCAGTGCTAGAGAACGGGGGGGCCTGAATGAGCAGTACTTC. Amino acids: CSARERGGLNEQYF.

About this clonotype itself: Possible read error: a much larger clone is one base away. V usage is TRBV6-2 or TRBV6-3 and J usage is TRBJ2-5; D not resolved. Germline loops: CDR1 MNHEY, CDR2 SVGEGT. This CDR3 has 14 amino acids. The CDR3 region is CASNYSSAVGAQYF. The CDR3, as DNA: TGTGCCAGCAATTACTCGTCGGCAGTAGGAGCGCAGTACTTC.

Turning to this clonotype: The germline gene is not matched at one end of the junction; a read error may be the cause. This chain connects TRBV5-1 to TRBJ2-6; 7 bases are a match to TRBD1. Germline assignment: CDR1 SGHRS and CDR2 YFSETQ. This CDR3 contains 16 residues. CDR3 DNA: TGCGCCAGCAGCATAGGGGGCAGCTCTGGAGCCAACGTCCTGACTTTC. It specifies CASSIGGSSGANVLTF.

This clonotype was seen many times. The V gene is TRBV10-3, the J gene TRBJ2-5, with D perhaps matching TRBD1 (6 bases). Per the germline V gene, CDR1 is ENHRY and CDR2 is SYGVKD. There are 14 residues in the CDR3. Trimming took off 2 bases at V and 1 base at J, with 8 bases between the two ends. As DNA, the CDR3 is TGTGCCATCAGTGAGGCAGGGGCCCAAGAGACCCAGTACTTC. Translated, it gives CAISEAGAQETQYF.

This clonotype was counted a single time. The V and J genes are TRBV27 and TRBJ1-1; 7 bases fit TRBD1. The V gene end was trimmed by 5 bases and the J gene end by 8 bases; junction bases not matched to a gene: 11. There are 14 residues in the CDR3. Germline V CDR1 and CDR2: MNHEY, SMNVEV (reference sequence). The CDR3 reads CASSNTGARTEAFF. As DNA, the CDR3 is TGTGCCAGCAGTAATACAGGGGCCCGCACCGAAGCTTTCTTT.

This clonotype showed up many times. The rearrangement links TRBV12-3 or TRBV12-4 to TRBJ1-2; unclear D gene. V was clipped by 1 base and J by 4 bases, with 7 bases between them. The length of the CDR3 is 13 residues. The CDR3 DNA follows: TGTGCCAGCAGTTTAGACAGTGCCTATGGCTACACCTTC. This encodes CASSLDSAYGYTF.

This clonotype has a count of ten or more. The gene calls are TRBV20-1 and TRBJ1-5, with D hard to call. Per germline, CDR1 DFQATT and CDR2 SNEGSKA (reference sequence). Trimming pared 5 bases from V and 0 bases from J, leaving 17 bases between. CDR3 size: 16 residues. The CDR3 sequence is CSAGGPRRLSNQPQHF. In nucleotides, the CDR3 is TGCAGTGCTGGAGGGCCTCGACGGCTTAGCAATCAGCCCCAGCATTTT.

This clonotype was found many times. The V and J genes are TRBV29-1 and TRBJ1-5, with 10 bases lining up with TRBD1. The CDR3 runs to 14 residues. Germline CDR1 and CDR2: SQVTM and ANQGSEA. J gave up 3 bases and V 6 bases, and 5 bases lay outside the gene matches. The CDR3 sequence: CSVLGTGDNQPQHF. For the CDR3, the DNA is TGCAGCGTCCTCGGGACAGGGGACAATCAGCCCCAGCATTTT.

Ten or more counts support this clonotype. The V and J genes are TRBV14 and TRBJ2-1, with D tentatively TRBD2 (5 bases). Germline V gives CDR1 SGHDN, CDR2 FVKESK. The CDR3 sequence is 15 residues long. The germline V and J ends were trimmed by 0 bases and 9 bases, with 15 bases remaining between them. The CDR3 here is CASSQDLSRESEQFF. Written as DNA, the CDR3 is TGTGCCAGCAGCCAAGATCTTTCGAGGGAGAGTGAGCAGTTCTTC.

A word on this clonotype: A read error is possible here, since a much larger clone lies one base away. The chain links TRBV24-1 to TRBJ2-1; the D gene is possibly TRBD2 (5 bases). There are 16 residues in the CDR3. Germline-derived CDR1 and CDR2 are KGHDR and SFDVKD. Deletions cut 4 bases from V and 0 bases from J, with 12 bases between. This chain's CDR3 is CATSETRADSYNEQFF. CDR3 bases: TGTGCCACCAGTGAAACCCGAGCGGACTCCTACAATGAGCAGTTCTTC.

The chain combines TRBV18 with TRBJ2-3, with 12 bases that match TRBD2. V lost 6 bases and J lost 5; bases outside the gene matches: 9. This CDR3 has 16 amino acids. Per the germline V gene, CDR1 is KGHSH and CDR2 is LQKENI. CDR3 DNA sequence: TGTGCCAGCTCGACAGGACTAGCGGGGCTTAGAGATACGCAGTATTTT. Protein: CASSTGLAGLRDTQYF.

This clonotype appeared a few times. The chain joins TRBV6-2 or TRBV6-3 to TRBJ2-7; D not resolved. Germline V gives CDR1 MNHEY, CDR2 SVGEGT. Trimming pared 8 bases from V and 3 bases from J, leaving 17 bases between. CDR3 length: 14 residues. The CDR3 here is CASRFMGPGYEQYF. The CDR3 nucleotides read TGTGCCAGCCGTTTTATGGGCCCAGGCTACGAGCAGTACTTC.

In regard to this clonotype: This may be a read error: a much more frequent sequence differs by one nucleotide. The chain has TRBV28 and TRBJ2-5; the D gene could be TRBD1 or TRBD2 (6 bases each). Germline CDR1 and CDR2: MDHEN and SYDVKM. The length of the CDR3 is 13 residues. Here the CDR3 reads CASNLWGAQTQYF. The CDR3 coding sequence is TGTGCCAGCAATTTATGGGGGGCACAGACCCAGTACTTC.

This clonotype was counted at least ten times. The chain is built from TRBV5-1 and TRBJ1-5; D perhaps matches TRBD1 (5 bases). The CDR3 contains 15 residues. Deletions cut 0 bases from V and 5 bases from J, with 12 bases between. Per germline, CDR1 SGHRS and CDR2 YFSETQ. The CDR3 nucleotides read TGCGCCAGCAGCTTGGACGGGGCTAGGGATCAGCCCCAGCATTTT. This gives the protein CASSLDGARDQPQHF. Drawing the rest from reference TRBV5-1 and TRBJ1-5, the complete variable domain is KAGVTQTPRYLIKTRGQQVTLSCSPISGHRSVSWYQQTPGQGLQFLFEYFSETQRNKGNFPGRFSGRQFSNSRSEMNVSTLELGDSALYLCASSLDGARDQPQHFGDGTRLSIL.

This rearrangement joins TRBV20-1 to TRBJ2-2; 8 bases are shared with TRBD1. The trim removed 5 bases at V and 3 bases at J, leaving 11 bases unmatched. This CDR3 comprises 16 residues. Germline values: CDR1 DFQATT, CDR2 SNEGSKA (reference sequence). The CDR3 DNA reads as TGCAGTGCTCGTGGGGCAGGGGGCGCGTACACCGGGGAGCTGTTTTTT. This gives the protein CSARGAGGAYTGELFF.

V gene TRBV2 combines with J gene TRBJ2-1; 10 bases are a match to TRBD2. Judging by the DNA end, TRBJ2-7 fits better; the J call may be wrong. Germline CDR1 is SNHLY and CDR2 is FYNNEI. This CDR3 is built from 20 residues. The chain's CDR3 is CASSEHPSGGYISSYNEQYF. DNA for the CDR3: TGTGCCAGCAGTGAACACCCTAGCGGGGGTTACATTAGCTCCTACAATGAGCAGTACTTC.

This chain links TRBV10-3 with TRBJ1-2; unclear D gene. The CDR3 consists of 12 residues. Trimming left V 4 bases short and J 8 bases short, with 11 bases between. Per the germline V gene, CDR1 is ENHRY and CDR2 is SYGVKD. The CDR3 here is CAISGDYAGYTF. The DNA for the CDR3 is TGTGCCATCAGTGGGGATTATGCCGGCTACACCTTC.

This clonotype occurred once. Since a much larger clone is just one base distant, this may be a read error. CDR3 nucleotides: TGTGCCAGCAATGAATATGGGACAGGCGTCGAAAAACTGTTTTTT. Amino acids: CASNEYGTGVEKLFF. V gene TRBV25-1 combines with J gene TRBJ1-4; the match to TRBD1 covers 8 bases. Per germline, CDR1 MGHDK and CDR2 SYGVNS. The CDR3 loop spans 15 amino acids. Drawing the rest from reference TRBV25-1 and TRBJ1-4, the complete variable domain is EADIYQTPRYLVIGTGKKITLECSQTMGHDKMYWYQQDPGMELHLIHYSYGVNSTEKGDLSSESTVSRIRTEHFPLTLESARPSHTSQYLCASNEYGTGVEKLFFGSGTQLSVL.

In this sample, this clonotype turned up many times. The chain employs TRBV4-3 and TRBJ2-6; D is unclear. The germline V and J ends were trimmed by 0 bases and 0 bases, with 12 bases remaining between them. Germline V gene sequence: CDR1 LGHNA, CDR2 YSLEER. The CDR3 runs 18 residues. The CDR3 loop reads CASSQDQRRASGANVLTF. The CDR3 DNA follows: TGCGCCAGCAGCCAAGATCAAAGACGAGCCTCTGGGGCCAACGTCCTGACTTTC.

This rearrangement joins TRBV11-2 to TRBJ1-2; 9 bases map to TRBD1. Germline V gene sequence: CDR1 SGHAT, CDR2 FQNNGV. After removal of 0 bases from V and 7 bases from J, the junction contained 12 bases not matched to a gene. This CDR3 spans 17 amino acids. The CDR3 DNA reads TGTGCCAGCAGCTTAGAGGACAGGGGCCCTGTGGGGCCTGGCTACACCTTC. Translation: CASSLEDRGPVGPGYTF.

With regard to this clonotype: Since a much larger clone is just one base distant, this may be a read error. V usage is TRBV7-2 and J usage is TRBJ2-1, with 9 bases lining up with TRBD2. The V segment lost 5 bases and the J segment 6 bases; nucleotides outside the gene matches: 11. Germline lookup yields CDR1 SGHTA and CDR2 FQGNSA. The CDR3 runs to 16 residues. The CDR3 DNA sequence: TGTGCCAGCAGCGGCCGACTAGCGGTTCCCTCCAATGAGCAGTTCTTC. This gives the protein CASSGRLAVPSNEQFF.

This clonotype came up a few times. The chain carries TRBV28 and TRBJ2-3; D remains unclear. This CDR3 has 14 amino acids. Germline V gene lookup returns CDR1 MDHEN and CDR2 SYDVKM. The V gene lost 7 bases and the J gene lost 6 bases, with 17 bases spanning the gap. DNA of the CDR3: TGTGCCAGCAATGCCGGGCCGCTACGGGATACGCAGTATTTT. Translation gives CASNAGPLRDTQYF.

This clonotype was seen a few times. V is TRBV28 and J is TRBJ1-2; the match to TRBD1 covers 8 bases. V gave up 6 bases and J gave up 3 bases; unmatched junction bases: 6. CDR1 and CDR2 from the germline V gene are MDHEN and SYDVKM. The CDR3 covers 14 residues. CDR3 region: CASRLLQGDYGYTF. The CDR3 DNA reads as TGTGCCAGCAGGTTGTTACAGGGGGACTATGGCTACACCTTC.

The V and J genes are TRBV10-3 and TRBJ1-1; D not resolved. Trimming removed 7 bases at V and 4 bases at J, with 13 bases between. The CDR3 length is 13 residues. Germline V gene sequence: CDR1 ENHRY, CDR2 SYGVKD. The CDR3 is CAITLTTSTEAFF. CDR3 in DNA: TGTGCCATCACTCTTACAACGAGCACTGAAGCTTTCTTT.

For the CDR3, the DNA is TGTGCCAGCAGCTACCGATTGTCCGGAGATACGCAGTATTTT. Protein: CASSYRLSGDTQYF. The rearrangement links TRBV12-3 or TRBV12-4 to TRBJ2-3; D ambiguous. V shed 6 bases and J shed 5 bases, with 15 bases lying between them. The CDR3 is 14 amino acids.

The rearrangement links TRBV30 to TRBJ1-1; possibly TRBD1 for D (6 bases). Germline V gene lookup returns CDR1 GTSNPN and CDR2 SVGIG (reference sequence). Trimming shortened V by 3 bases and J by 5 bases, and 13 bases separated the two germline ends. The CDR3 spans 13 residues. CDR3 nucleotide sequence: TGTGCCTGGAGCTCTACAGGGCGTACTGAAGCTTTCTTT. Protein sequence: CAWSSTGRTEAFF.

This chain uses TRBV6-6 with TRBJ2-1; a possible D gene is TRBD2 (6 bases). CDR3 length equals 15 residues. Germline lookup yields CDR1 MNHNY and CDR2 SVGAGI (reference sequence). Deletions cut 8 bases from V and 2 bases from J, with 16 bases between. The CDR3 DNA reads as TGTGCCAGCGGGGTCCGGGAGATCGCCTACAATGAGCAGTTCTTC. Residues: CASGVREIAYNEQFF.

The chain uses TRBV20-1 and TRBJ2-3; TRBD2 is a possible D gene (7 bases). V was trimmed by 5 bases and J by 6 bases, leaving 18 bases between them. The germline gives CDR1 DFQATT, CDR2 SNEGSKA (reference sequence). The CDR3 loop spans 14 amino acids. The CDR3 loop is CSAVGGGARDTQYF. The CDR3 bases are TGCAGTGCTGTAGGGGGGGGGGCCAGGGATACGCAGTATTTT.

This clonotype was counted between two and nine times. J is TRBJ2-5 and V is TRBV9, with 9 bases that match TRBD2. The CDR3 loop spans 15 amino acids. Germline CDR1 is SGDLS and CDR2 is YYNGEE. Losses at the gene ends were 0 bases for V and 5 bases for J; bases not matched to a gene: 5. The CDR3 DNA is TGTGCCAGCAGCGTAGGCGGGGGGGAGCGGGAGACCCAGTACTTC. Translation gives CASSVGGGERETQYF.